Below, one TCR beta chain is given with its context. The sample belongs to a study of PD-L1 blockade in urothelial cancer. The CDR3 sequence is 12 residues long. Germline V lookup: CDR1 SQVTM, CDR2 ANQGSEA. V was trimmed by 6 bases and J by 10 bases, leaving 16 bases between them. Produced via immunoSEQ multiplex PCR; TCRdb's table is partial and in-frame only. In the table there are around 68,000 clones, approximately 75% of which are singletons. Specified time point: pretreatment peripheral blood. This chain links TRBV29-1 with TRBJ2-1; TRBD2 might be the D (6 bases). The receptor was isolated from a man in his 70s with urothelial cancer. The sample in question was PBMCs, obtained around atezolizumab (anti-PD-L1) treatment. CDR3 in DNA: TGCAGCGTCCGGGACTCCCGCATCGAGCAGTTCTTC. Translating it yields CSVRDSRIEQFF.